This T cell receptor (beta chain) came from a study of control samples from healthy donors and cancer patients. TCRdb keeps only in-frame clones here, not all; method: immunoSEQ multiplex PCR. The profile shows about 130,000 clones, approximately 84% of them singletons. Deletions cut 1 base from V and 2 bases from J, with 7 bases between. CDR3 size: 14 residues. The germline CDR1 and CDR2 sequences are SGDLS and YYNGEE. The V call is TRBV9, the J call TRBJ2-4, with D uncertain. The specimen sequenced was blood. The clonotype originates from a man aged 18 to 29 in good health. The CDR3 DNA follows: TGTGCCAGCAGCGTAACTCGGACCAAAAACATTCAGTACTTC. It yields the protein CASSVTRTKNIQYF.